This T cell receptor beta chain was retrieved from a study of T cells in Graves' hyperthyroidism and ophthalmopathy. Researchers amplified the TCR beta CDR3 regions from RNA transcripts. HTBI primers were used for first-round RT-PCR of the TCR CDR3. TCRdb reanalysed the multiplex PCR reads using MiXCR and keeps one entry per CDR3 protein. The data contain around 620,000 distinct CDR3 sequences, over 12% of them singletons. Germline-derived CDR1 and CDR2 are SQVTM and ANQGSEA. CDR3 length: 12 amino acids. V was shortened by 6 bases and J by 2 bases, with 10 bases between the two germline ends. Out of more than 8 ml of fresh peripheral blood came the PBMCs.

Material for sequencing was blood. This clonotype was sampled from a woman under 30 with Graves' ophthalmopathy. This sequence joins TRBV29-1 and TRBJ2-5; maybe TRBD1 (5 bases). CDR3 nucleotides: TGCAGCGTGGAGACAGAGCAAGAGACCCAGTACTTC. Amino acids: CSVETEQETQYF.